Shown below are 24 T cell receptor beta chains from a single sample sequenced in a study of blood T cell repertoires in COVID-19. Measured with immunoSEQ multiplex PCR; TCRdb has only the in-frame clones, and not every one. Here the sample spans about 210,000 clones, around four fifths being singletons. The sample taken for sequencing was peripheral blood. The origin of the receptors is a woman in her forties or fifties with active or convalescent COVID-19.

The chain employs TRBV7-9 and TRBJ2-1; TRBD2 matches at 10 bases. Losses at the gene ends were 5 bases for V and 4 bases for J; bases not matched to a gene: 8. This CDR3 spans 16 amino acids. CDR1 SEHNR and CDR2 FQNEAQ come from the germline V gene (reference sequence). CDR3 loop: CASSAKLLAGYNEQFF. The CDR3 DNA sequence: TGTGCCAGCAGCGCCAAACTACTAGCGGGATACAATGAGCAGTTCTTC. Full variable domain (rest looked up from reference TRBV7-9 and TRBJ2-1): DTGVSQNPRHKITKRGQNVTFRCDPISEHNRLYWYRQTLGQGPEFLTYFQNEAQLEKSRLLSDRFSAERPKGSFSTLEIQRTEQGDSAMYLCASSAKLLAGYNEQFFGPGTRLTVL.

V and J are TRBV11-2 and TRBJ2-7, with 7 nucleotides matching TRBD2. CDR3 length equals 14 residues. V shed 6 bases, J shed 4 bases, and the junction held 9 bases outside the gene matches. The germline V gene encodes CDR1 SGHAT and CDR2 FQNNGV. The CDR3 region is CASSPTRGGYEQYF. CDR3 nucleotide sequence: TGTGCCAGCAGTCCGACTAGGGGAGGGTACGAGCAGTACTTC.

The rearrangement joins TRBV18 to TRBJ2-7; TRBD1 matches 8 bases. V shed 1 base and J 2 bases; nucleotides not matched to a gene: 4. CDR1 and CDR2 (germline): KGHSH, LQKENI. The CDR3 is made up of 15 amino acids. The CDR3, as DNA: TGTGCCAGCTCACCACTCGGACAGGGCCCCTACGAGCAGTACGTC. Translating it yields CASSPLGQGPYEQYV.

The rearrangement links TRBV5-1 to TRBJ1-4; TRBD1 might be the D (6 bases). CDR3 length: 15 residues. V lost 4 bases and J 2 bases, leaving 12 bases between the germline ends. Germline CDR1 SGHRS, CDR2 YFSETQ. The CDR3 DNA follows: TGCGCCAGCAGCCGATCGGGGGGCACTAATGAAAAACTGTTTTTT. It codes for CASSRSGGTNEKLFF.

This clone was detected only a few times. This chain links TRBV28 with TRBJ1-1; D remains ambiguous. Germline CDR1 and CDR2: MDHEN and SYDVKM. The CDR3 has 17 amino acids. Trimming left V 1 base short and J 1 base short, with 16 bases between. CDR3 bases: TGTGCCAGCAGTTTATTATCAGGAGGATGGAAGAACACTGAAGCTTTCTTT. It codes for CASSLLSGGWKNTEAFF.

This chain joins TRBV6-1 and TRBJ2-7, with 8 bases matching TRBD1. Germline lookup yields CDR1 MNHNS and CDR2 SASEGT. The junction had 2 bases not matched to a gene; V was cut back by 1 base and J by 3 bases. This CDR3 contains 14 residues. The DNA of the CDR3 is TGTGCCAGCAGTGAAGGCACAGGGGGCTACGAGCAGTACGTC. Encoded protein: CASSEGTGGYEQYV.

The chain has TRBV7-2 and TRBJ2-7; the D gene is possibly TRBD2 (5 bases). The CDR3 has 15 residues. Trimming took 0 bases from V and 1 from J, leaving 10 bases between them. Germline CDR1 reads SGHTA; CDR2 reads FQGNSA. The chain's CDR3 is CASSLAAGISYEQYF. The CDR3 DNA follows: TGTGCCAGCAGCTTAGCCGCGGGCATTTCCTACGAGCAGTACTTC.

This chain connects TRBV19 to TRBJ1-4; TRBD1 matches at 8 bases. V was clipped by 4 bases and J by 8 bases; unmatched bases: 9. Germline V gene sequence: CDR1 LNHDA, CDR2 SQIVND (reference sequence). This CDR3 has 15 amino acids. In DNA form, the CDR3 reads TGTGCCAGTAGTACCTTTTCAGGGGGCCTAGAAAAACTGTTTTTT. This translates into CASSTFSGGLEKLFF.

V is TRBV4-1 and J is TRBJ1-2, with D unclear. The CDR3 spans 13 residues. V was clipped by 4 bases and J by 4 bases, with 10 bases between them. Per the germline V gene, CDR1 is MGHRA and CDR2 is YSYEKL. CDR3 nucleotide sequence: TGCGCCAGCAGCCCGTCGGAGCTCTATGGCTACACCTTC. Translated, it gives CASSPSELYGYTF.

Written as DNA, the CDR3 is TGCGCCAGCAGCATGGGACAGGGGCCGGAGACCCAGTACTTC. Amino acids: CASSMGQGPETQYF. The V call is TRBV5-1, the J call TRBJ2-5; the match to TRBD1 covers 10 bases. Per germline, CDR1 SGHRS and CDR2 YFSETQ. There are 14 residues in the CDR3. V gave up 4 bases and J gave up 5 bases; unmatched junction bases: 5.

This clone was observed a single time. The CDR3 DNA follows: TGCAGCGTTGTAGGTCAGGGGAACTATGGCTACACCTTC. This translates into CSVVGQGNYGYTF. This chain joins TRBV29-1 and TRBJ1-2, with a tentative D call TRBD1 (6 bases). Germline V gene lookup returns CDR1 SQVTM and CDR2 ANQGSEA. The CDR3 has 13 amino acids. The V end lost 4 bases, the J end lost 2 bases, and 11 bases lay between the germline ends. The full variable domain, with the rest looked up from reference TRBV29-1 and TRBJ1-2, is SAVISQKPSRDICQRGTSLTIQCQVDSQVTMMFWYRQQPGQSLTLIATANQGSEATYESGFVIDKFPISRPNLTFSTLTVSNMSPEDSSIYLCSVVGQGNYGYTFGSGTRLTVV.

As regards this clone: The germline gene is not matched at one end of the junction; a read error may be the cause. The CDR3 nucleotides are TGTGCCAGTAGTACCACAGGGGGCTCCAATCAACCCCAGCATTTT. It translates to CASSTTGGSNQPQHF. V is TRBV19 and J is TRBJ1-5, with 9 positions matching TRBD1. The CDR3 spans 15 residues. The V gene's germline CDR1 is LNHDA and CDR2 SQIVND (reference sequence). Supplemented by reference TRBV19 and TRBJ1-5, the full variable domain reads DGGITQSPKYLFRKEGQNVTLSCEQNLNHDAMYWYRQDPGQGLRLIYYSQIVNDFQKGDIAEGYSVSREKKESFPLTVTSAQKNPTAFYLCASSTTGGSNQPQHFGDGTRLSIL.

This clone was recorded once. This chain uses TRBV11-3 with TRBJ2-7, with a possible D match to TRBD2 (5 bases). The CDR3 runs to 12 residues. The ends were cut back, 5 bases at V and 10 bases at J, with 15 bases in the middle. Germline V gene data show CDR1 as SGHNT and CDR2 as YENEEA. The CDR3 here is CASSRGGTSQYF. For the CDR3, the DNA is TGTGCCAGCAGCCGCGGAGGCACCTCACAGTACTTC.

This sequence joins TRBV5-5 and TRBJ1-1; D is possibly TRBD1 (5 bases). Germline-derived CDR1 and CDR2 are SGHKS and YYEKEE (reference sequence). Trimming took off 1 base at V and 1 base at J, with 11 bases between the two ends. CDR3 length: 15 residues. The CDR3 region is CASSLLQATNTEAFF. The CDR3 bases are TGTGCCAGCAGCTTGCTACAGGCTACGAACACTGAAGCTTTCTTT. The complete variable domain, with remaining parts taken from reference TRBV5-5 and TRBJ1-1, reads DAGVTQSPTHLIKTRGQQVTLRCSPISGHKSVSWYQQVLGQGPQFIFQYYEKEERGRGNFPDRFSARQFPNYSSELNVNALLLGDSALYLCASSLLQATNTEAFFGQGTRLTVV.

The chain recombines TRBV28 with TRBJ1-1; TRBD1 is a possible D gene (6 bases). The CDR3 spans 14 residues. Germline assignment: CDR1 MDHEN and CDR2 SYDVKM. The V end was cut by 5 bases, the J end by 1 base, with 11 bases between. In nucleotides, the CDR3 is TGTGCCAGCAGTACCTGGACAGCGAACACTGAAGCTTTCTTT. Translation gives CASSTWTANTEAFF.

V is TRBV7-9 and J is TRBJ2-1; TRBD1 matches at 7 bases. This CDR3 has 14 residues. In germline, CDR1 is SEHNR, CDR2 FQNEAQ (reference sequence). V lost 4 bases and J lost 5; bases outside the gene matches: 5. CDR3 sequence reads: CASSWDSLNNEQFF. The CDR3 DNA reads TGTGCCAGCAGCTGGGACAGCCTTAACAATGAGCAGTTCTTC. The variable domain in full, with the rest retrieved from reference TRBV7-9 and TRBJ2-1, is DTGVSQNPRHKITKRGQNVTFRCDPISEHNRLYWYRQTLGQGPEFLTYFQNEAQLEKSRLLSDRFSAERPKGSFSTLEIQRTEQGDSAMYLCASSWDSLNNEQFFGPGTRLTVL.

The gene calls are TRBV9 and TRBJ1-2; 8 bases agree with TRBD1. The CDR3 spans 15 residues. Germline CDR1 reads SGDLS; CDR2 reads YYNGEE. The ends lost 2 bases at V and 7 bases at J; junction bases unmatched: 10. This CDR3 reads CASSVEPTGVLGYTF. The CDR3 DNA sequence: TGTGCCAGCAGCGTCGAGCCGACAGGGGTCCTTGGCTACACCTTC.

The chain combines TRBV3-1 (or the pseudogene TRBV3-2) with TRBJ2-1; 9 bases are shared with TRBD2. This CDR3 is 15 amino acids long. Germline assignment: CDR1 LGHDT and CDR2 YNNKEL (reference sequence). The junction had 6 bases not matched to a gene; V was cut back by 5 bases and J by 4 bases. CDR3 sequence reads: CASSGSGGGYNEQFF. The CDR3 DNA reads TGTGCCAGCAGCGGTAGCGGGGGTGGATACAATGAGCAGTTCTTC.

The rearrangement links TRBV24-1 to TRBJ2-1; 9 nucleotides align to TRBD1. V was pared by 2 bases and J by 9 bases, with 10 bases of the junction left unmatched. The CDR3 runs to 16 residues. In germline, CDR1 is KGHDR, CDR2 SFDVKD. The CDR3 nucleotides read TGTGCCACCAGTGATTCCCGGACAGGGGCTACAGGTGAGCAGTTCTTC. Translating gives CATSDSRTGATGEQFF.

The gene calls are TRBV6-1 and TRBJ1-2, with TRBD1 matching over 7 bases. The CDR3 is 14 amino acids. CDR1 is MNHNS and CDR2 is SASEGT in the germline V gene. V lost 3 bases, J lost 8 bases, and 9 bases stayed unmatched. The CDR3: CASSEAGGYRGYTF. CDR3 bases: TGTGCCAGCAGTGAGGCAGGGGGGTATCGGGGCTACACCTTC.

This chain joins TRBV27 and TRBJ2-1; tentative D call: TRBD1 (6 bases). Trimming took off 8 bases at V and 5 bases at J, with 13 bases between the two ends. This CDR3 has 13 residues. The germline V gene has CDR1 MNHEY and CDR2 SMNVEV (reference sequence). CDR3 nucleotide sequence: TGTGCCAGCGGGGACGGACAGCACAATGAGCAGTTCTTC. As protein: CASGDGQHNEQFF.

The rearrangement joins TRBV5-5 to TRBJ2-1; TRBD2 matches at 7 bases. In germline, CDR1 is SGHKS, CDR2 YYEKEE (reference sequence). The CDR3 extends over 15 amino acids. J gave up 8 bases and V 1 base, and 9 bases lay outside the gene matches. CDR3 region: CASSLYGGRPHEQFF. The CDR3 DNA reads TGTGCCAGCAGCTTGTACGGGGGGAGGCCCCATGAGCAGTTCTTC.

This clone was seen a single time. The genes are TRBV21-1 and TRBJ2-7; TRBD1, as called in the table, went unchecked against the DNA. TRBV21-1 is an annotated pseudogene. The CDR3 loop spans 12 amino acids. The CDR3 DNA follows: TGTGCCAATACAGGGGGAACTTACGAGCAGTACTTC. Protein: CANTGGTYEQYF.

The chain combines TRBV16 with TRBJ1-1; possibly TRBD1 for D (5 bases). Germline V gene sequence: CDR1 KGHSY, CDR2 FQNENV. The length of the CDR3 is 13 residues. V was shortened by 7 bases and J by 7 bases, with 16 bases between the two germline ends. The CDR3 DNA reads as TGTGCCAGCACCTCACGGGGGGTCGATGAAGCTTTCTTT. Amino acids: CASTSRGVDEAFF.